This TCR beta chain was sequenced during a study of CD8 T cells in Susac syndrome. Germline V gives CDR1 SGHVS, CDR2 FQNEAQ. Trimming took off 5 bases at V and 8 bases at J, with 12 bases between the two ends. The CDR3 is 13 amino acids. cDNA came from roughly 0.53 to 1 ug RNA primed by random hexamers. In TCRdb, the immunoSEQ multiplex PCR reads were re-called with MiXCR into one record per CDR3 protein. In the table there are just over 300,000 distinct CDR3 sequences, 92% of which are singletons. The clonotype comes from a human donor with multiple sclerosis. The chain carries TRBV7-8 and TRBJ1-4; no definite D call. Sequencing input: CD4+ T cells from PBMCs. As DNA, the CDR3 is TGTGCCAGCAGCGCCCGCCCAATGGAAAAACTGTTTTTT. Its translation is CASSARPMEKLFF.